The entry below gives a single TCR beta chain sequence along with its context. The assay was immunoSEQ multiplex PCR, and TCRdb's table has in-frame clones only and misses some. The sample has about 1.1 million clones, around 78% seen once. The data derive from a study of shared clonotypes between healthy human individuals. CDR1 is WSHSY, CDR2 SAAADI, per germline. This CDR3 spans 15 amino acids. The V segment lost 8 bases and the J segment 0 bases; nucleotides outside the gene matches: 10. The sample was memory CD4+ T cells from PBMCs. Subset described: CD45RA-negative fraction. The receptor was derived from a man in his late teens or twenties in good health. Some clones in this sample may be carry-over from other donors' samples. The V and J genes are TRBV10-2 and TRBJ2-7; 7 nucleotides align to TRBD1. This CDR3 reads CASVPGTANSYEQYF. CDR3 sequence (DNA): TGCGCCAGCGTCCCAGGGACAGCTAACTCCTACGAGCAGTACTTC.